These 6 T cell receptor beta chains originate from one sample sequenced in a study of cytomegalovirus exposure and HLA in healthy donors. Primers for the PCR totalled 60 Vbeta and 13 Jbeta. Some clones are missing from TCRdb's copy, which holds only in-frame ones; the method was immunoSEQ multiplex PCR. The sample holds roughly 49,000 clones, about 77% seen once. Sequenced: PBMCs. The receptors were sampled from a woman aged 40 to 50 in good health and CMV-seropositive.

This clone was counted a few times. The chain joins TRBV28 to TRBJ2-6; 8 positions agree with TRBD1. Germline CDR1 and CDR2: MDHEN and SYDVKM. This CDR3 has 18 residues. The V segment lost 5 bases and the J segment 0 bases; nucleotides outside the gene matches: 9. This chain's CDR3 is CASSLNRGRGSGANVLTF. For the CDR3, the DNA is TGTGCCAGCAGTCTTAACAGGGGGAGAGGCTCTGGGGCCAACGTCCTGACTTTC.

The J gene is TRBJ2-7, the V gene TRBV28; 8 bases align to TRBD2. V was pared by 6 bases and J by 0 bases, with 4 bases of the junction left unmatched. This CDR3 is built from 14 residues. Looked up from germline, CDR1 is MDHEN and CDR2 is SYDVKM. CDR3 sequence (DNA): TGTGCCAGCAGGAGCGGGGGCAGCTCCTACGAGCAGTACTTC. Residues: CASRSGGSSYEQYF.

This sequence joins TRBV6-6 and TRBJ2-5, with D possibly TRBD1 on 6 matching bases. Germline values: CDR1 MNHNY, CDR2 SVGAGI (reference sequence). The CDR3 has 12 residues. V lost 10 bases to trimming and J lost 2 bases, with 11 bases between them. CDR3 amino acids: CATEDSQETQYF. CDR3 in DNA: TGTGCCACAGAGGACAGTCAAGAGACCCAGTACTTC.

CDR3 sequence (DNA): TGTGCTAGTGGTTTGGGGGGCAGTAATGAAAAACTGTTTTTT. Translating it yields CASGLGGSNEKLFF. The J gene is TRBJ1-4, the V gene TRBV12-5; weak D call: TRBD1 (5 bases). There are 14 residues in the CDR3. Germline V gene data show CDR1 as LGHNT and CDR2 as FRNRAP. Trimming left V 1 base short and J 4 bases short, with 7 bases between.

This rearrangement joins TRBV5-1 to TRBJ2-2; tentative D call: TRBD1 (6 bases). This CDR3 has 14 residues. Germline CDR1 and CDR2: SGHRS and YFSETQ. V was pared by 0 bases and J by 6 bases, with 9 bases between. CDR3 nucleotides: TGCGCCAGCAGCTTGGGGGACACGGCCGGGGAGCTGTTTTTT. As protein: CASSLGDTAGELFF.

The CDR3 coding sequence is TGTGCCAGCAGTTACGGGCGACAGGGGGCAGGGGAGCAGTACTTC. It codes for CASSYGRQGAGEQYF. The chain combines TRBV6-6 with TRBJ2-7; TRBD1 matches 10 bases. Germline lookup yields CDR1 MNHNY and CDR2 SVGAGI (reference sequence). The CDR3 consists of 15 residues. V lost 2 bases to trimming and J lost 7 bases; unmatched junction nucleotides: 8.